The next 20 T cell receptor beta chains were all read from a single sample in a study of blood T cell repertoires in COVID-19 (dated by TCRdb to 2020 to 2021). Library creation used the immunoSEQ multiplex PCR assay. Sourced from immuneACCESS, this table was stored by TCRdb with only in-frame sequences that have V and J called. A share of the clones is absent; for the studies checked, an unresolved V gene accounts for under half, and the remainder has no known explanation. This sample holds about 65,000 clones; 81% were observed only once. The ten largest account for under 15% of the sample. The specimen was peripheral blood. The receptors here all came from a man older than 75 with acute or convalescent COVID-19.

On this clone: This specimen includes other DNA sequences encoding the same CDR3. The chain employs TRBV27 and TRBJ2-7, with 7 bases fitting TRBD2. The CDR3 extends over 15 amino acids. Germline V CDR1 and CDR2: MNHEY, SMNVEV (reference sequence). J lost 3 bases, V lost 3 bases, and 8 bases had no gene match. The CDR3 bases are TGTGCCAGCAGTTTTGAGCGGGGACCTCACTACGAGCAGTACTTC. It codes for CASSFERGPHYEQYF.

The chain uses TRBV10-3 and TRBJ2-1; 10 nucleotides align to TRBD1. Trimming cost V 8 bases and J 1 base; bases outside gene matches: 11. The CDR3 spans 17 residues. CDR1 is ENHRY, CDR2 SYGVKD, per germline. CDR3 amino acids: CAIGGQGVNKSYNEQFF. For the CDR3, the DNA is TGTGCCATCGGTGGACAGGGGGTAAATAAGTCCTACAATGAGCAGTTCTTC.

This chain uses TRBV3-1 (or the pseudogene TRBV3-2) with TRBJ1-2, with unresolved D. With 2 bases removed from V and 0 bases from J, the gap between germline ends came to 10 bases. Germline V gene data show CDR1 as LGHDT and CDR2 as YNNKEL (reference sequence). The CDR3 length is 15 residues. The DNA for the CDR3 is TGTGCCAGCAGCCAAAACTACCCCCCTAACTATGGCTACACCTTC. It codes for CASSQNYPPNYGYTF.

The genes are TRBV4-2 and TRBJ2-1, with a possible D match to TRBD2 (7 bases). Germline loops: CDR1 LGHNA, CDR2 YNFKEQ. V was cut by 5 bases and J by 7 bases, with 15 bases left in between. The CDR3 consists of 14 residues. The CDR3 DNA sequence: TGTGCCAGCAGCAGGGGGGGGGCCGTAAATGAGCAGTTCTTC. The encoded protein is CASSRGGAVNEQFF.

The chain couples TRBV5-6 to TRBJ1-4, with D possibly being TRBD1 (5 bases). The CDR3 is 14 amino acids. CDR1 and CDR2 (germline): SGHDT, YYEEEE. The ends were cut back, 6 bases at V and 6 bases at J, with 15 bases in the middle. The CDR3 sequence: CASTWRGSDEKLFF. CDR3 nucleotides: TGTGCCAGCACCTGGCGGGGGTCGGATGAAAAACTGTTTTTT.

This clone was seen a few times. The CDR3 DNA reads TGTGCCAGCAGCCAATCGGGAGGACAAGAGACCCAGTACTTC. This encodes CASSQSGGQETQYF. The V call is TRBV3-1 (or the pseudogene TRBV3-2), the J call TRBJ2-5; 7 bases line up with TRBD2. Germline-derived CDR1 and CDR2 are LGHDT and YNNKEL (reference sequence). V shed 2 bases, J shed 2 bases, and the junction held 2 bases outside the gene matches. The CDR3 loop spans 14 amino acids.

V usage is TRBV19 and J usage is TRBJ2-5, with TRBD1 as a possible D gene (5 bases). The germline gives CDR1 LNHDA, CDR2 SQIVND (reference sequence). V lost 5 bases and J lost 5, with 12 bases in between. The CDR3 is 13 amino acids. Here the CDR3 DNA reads TGTGCCAGTAGTCCTGGACACGGGGAGACCCAGTACTTC. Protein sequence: CASSPGHGETQYF. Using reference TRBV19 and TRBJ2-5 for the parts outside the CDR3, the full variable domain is DGGITQSPKYLFRKEGQNVTLSCEQNLNHDAMYWYRQDPGQGLRLIYYSQIVNDFQKGDIAEGYSVSREKKESFPLTVTSAQKNPTAFYLCASSPGHGETQYFGPGTRLLVL.

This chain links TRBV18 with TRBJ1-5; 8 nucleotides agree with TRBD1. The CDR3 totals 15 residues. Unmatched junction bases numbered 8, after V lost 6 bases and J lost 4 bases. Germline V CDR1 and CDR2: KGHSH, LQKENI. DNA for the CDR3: TGTGCCAGCTCCCGAGGACAGGGCCCTAATCAGCCCCAGCATTTT. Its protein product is CASSRGQGPNQPQHF. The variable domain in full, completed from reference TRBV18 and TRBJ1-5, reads NAGVMQNPRHLVRRRGQEARLRCSPMKGHSHVYWYRQLPEEGLKFMVYLQKENIIDESGMPKERFSAEFPKEGPSILRIQQVVRGDSAAYFCASSRGQGPNQPQHFGDGTRLSIL.

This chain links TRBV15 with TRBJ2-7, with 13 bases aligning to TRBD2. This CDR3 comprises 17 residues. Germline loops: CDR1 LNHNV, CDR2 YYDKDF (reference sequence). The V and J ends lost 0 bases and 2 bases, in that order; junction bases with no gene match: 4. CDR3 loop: CATSRDRTSGGPYEQYF. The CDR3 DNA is TGTGCCACCAGCAGAGATCGGACTAGCGGGGGCCCCTACGAGCAGTACTTC.

CDR3 residues: CASRKRDTTYEQYF. For the CDR3, the DNA is TGTGCCAGCAGGAAGCGGGACACAACCTACGAGCAGTACTTC. V gene TRBV27 combines with J gene TRBJ2-7; perhaps TRBD2 as D (7 bases). V was clipped by 6 bases and J by 2 bases, with 14 bases between them. The CDR3 spans 14 residues. CDR1 and CDR2 (germline): MNHEY, SMNVEV (reference sequence).

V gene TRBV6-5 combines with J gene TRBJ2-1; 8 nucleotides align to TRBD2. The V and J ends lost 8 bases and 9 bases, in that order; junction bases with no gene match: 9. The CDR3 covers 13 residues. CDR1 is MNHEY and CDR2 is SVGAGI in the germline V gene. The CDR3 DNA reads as TGTGCCAGCCTACGAAGTCGGGGGGGTGAGCAGTTCTTC. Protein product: CASLRSRGGEQFF.

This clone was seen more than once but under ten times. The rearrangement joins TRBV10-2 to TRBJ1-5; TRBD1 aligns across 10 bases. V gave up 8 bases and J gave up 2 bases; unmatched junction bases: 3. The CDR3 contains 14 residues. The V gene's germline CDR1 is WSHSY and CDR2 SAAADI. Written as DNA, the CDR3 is TGCGCCAGCCAGACAGGGGGCCGCAATCAGCCCCAGCATTTT. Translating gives CASQTGGRNQPQHF.

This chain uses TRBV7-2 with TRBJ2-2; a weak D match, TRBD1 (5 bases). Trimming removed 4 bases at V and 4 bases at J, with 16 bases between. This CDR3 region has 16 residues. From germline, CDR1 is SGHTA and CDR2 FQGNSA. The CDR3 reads CASSSYQGATTGELFF. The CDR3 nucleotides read TGTGCCAGCAGCTCCTATCAGGGCGCGACCACCGGGGAGCTGTTTTTT.

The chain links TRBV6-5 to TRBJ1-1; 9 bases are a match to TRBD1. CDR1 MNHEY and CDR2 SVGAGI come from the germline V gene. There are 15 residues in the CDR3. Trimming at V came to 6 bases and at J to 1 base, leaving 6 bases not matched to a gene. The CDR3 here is CASSTDRGQNTEAFF. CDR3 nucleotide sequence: TGTGCCAGCAGCACGGACAGGGGACAGAACACTGAAGCTTTCTTT.

Here the CDR3 reads CASSSFRGGSSGNTIYF. The CDR3 DNA reads TGTGCCAGCAGCTCCTTCAGGGGCGGTAGCTCTGGAAACACCATATATTTT. The chain combines TRBV5-5 with TRBJ1-3; TRBD1 is a possible D gene (6 bases). The CDR3 sequence is 17 residues long. The germline V and J ends were trimmed by 3 bases and 0 bases, with 16 bases remaining between them. Germline-derived CDR1 and CDR2 are SGHKS and YYEKEE (reference sequence).

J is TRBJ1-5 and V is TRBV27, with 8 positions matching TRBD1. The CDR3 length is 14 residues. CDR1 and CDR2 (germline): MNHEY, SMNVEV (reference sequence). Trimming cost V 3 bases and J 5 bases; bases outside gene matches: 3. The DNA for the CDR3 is TGTGCCAGCAGTTTGCAGGGGGCCTATCAGCCCCAGCATTTT. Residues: CASSLQGAYQPQHF.

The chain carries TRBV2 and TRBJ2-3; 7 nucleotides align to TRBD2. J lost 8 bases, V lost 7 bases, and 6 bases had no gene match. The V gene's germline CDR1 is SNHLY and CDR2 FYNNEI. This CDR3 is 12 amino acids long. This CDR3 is CASKRGTGTQYF. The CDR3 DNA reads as TGTGCCAGCAAGCGGGGAACGGGTACGCAGTATTTT.

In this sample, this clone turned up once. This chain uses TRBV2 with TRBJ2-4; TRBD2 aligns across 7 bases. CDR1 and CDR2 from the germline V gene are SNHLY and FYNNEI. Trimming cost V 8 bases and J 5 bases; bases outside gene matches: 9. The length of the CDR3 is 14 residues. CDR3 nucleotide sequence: TGTGCCAGCCAAAGAGGGCTAGCGGAAAACATTCAGTACTTC. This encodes CASQRGLAENIQYF. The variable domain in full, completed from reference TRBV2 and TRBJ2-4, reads EPEVTQTPSHQVTQMGQEVILRCVPISNHLYFYWYRQILGQKVEFLVSFYNNEISEKSEIFDDQFSVERPDGSNFTLKIRSTKLEDSAMYFCASQRGLAENIQYFGAGTRLSVL.

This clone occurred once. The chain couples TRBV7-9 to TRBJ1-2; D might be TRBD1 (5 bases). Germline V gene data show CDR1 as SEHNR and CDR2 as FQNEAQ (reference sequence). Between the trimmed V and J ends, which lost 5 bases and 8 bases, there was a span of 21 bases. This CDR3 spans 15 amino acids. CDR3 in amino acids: CASSLTGGPGEGYTF. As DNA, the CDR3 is TGTGCCAGCAGCCTTACCGGGGGACCGGGAGAGGGCTACACCTTC.

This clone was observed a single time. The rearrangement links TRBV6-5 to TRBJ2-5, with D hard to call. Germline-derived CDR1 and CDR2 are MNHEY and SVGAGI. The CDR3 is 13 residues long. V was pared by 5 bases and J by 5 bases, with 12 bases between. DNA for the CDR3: TGTGCCAGCAGTCCTACGAGGTTGGAGACCCAGTACTTC. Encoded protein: CASSPTRLETQYF.